Below are 25 T cell receptor beta chains sequenced from a single sample in a study of type 1 regulatory T cells. In TCRdb, the reads were re-called with MiXCR into one record per CDR3 protein. The sample lists tens of thousands of distinct CDR3 sequences, 62% occurring once. These receptors lack a known antigen. Sequencing was carried out using cultured non-Tr1 T cells, either the whole culture or a sorted T cell fraction (not recorded which). The receptor source for this set is a human donor in good health.

The chain employs TRBV12-3 or TRBV12-4 and TRBJ1-1, with D unclear. Deletions cut 3 bases from V and 6 bases from J, with 11 bases between. The CDR3 loop spans 13 amino acids. The CDR3 nucleotides read TGTGCCAGCAGTTTCTTGGGGAGGGCTGAAGCTTTCTTT. This translates into CASSFLGRAEAFF.

This chain links TRBV7-6 with TRBJ2-7; 11 bases are a match to TRBD1. J gave up 3 bases and V 3 bases, and 4 bases lay outside the gene matches. The CDR3 sequence is 15 residues long. The germline V gene has CDR1 SGHVS and CDR2 FNYEAQ. The CDR3 DNA is TGTGCCAGCAGCTTTCCGGGACAGGGGGTCTACGAGCAGTACTTC. Translated, it gives CASSFPGQGVYEQYF.

The chain combines TRBV20-1 with TRBJ2-7; 11 bases map to TRBD2. Germline loops: CDR1 DFQATT, CDR2 SNEGSKA (reference sequence). The CDR3 covers 14 residues. The V segment lost 2 bases and the J segment 2 bases; nucleotides outside the gene matches: 2. The CDR3 here is CSARFSGRAYEQYF. CDR3 DNA sequence: TGCAGTGCTAGATTTAGCGGGAGGGCCTACGAGCAGTACTTC.

The rearrangement uses TRBV3-1 and TRBJ2-1, with unresolved D. The CDR3 runs to 15 residues. V gave up 1 base and J gave up 9 bases, with 16 bases separating them. CDR1 and CDR2 from the germline V gene are LGHDT and YNNKEL (reference sequence). DNA for the CDR3: TGTGCCAGCAGCCAAGGCCTCAGCCCGTTGAGTGAGCAGTTCTTC. Protein sequence: CASSQGLSPLSEQFF.

V and J are TRBV20-1 and TRBJ1-4; weak D call: TRBD1 (5 bases). This CDR3 comprises 14 residues. Germline lookup yields CDR1 DFQATT and CDR2 SNEGSKA (reference sequence). V was clipped by 0 bases and J by 8 bases, with 13 bases between them. CDR3 protein: CSARDLIGGEKLFF. The CDR3 nucleotides read TGCAGTGCTAGAGATCTGATTGGGGGGGAAAAACTGTTTTTT.

This chain connects TRBV10-1 to TRBJ2-2; D unresolved. V was clipped by 2 bases and J by 4 bases, with 5 bases between them. CDR1 is WNHNN, CDR2 SYGVQD, per germline (reference sequence). This CDR3 has 13 amino acids. CDR3 DNA sequence: TGCGCCAGCAGTGAGGGCCTCACCGGGGAGCTGTTTTTT. It specifies CASSEGLTGELFF.

For the CDR3, the DNA is TGTGCCAGCAGCTCCGGACTAGCGGGAGGTGAAGATACGCAGTATTTT. Its protein product is CASSSGLAGGEDTQYF. This rearrangement joins TRBV5-4 to TRBJ2-3, with 14 bases fitting TRBD2. This CDR3 comprises 16 residues. V was clipped by 3 bases and J by 5 bases; unmatched bases: 5. Germline values: CDR1 SGHNT, CDR2 YYREEE (reference sequence).

This clonotype occurred once. One junction end disagrees with the germline gene, perhaps due to a read error. Written as DNA, the CDR3 is TGTACCAGCGAAGGCCGGACCAGTGTGATAGAACGGTCCTTC. Translated, it gives CTSEGRTSVIERSF. V gene TRBV6-2 or TRBV6-3 combines with J gene TRBJ1-2; unclear D gene. Germline CDR1 reads MNHEY; CDR2 reads SVGEGT. The CDR3 has 14 residues.

This clonotype appeared a few times. The CDR3 DNA sequence: TGTGCCAGCAGCAAACTAGACAATGAGCAGTTCTTC. The encoded protein is CASSKLDNEQFF. The chain links TRBV21-1 to TRBJ2-1. TRBV21-1 is a known pseudogene. The CDR3 has 12 amino acids.

This clonotype was recorded once. V gene TRBV12-5 combines with J gene TRBJ2-3; 8 bases agree with TRBD2. CDR3 length: 14 amino acids. The V gene's germline CDR1 is LGHNT and CDR2 FRNRAP. The V segment lost 7 bases and the J segment 2 bases; nucleotides outside the gene matches: 5. DNA for the CDR3: TGTGCTAGTGCCCCGGGGGGGCCCACAGATACGCAGTATTTT. It is translated as CASAPGGPTDTQYF.

The V call is TRBV5-1, the J call TRBJ1-6; no reliable D call. The V end lost 0 bases, the J end lost 7 bases, and 8 bases lay between the germline ends. Germline CDR1 is SGHRS and CDR2 is YFSETQ. This CDR3 comprises 14 residues. The CDR3 region has the DNA TGCGCCAGCAGCTTGGGCCAGGCAAATTCACCCCTCCACTTT. Its protein product is CASSLGQANSPLHF.

The rearrangement uses TRBV27 and TRBJ1-6; D ambiguous. V lost 6 bases, J lost 12 bases, and 15 bases lay in between. Germline V gene sequence: CDR1 MNHEY, CDR2 SMNVEV (reference sequence). CDR3 length equals 13 residues. The CDR3 region has the DNA TGTGCCAGCAGCTGGACTGTCCTCTTACCCCTCCACTTT. Protein: CASSWTVLLPLHF.

This clonotype was observed a handful of times. The chain combines TRBV6-5 with TRBJ1-4; a weak D match, TRBD1 (5 bases). V was pared by 2 bases and J by 0 bases, with 16 bases between. Germline CDR1 is MNHEY and CDR2 is SVGAGI. The CDR3 has 18 residues. The CDR3 spells CASSYEYQGSATNEKLFF. CDR3 in DNA: TGTGCCAGCAGTTACGAGTATCAGGGCTCTGCAACTAATGAAAAACTGTTTTTT.

This clonotype appeared a few times. The genes are TRBV5-1 and TRBJ2-7, with TRBD2 identical over 7 bases. The CDR3 covers 16 residues. Germline V lookup: CDR1 SGHRS, CDR2 YFSETQ. The trim removed 0 bases at V and 3 bases at J, leaving 9 bases unmatched. In nucleotides, the CDR3 is TGCGCCAGCAGCTTGGCCGACGGGGGAGGGAACTACGAGCAGTACTTC. Its protein is CASSLADGGGNYEQYF.

The V and J genes are TRBV27 and TRBJ2-2; 7 bases fit TRBD1. The CDR3 is 18 amino acids. With V trimmed by 1 base and J by 5 bases, 13 bases remained unmatched. From germline, CDR1 is MNHEY and CDR2 SMNVEV (reference sequence). CDR3 in amino acids: CASSLYSSKEQGTGELFF. In nucleotides, the CDR3 is TGTGCCAGCAGTTTATACAGTTCGAAGGAACAGGGGACCGGGGAGCTGTTTTTT.

This chain joins TRBV29-1 and TRBJ1-2; no clear D gene. The V end was cut by 0 bases, the J end by 7 bases, with 9 bases between. CDR3 length: 12 residues. Germline V lookup: CDR1 SQVTM, CDR2 ANQGSEA. The CDR3 here is CSVEEPGFGYTF. CDR3 coding DNA: TGCAGCGTTGAAGAGCCGGGGTTTGGCTACACCTTC.

The chain carries TRBV6-1 and TRBJ2-7; 7 bases fit TRBD1. The J segment lost 0 bases and the V segment lost 11 bases, leaving 7 bases of the junction unmatched. This CDR3 spans 13 amino acids. Germline lookup yields CDR1 MNHNS and CDR2 SASEGT. As DNA, the CDR3 is TGTGCCGGAGGACAGGAGCTCTCCTACGAGCAGTACTTC. As protein: CAGGQELSYEQYF.

This clonotype appeared a few times. The V gene is TRBV7-9, the J gene TRBJ1-1, with 10 bases lining up with TRBD1. The CDR3 is 15 residues long. Germline loops: CDR1 SEHNR, CDR2 FQNEAQ (reference sequence). V dropped 5 bases and J dropped 4; count of bases not matched to a gene: 7. The chain's CDR3 is CASSPDRGRGTEAFF. The CDR3 coding sequence is TGTGCCAGCAGCCCAGACAGGGGGCGAGGCACTGAAGCTTTCTTT.

This clonotype is medium-sized by share. This chain joins TRBV20-1 and TRBJ2-1; the D is unclear. V shed 0 bases and J shed 3 bases, with 15 bases lying between them. CDR3 length equals 16 residues. Germline loops: CDR1 DFQATT, CDR2 SNEGSKA (reference sequence). The CDR3 nucleotides read TGCAGTGCTAGAGATAAGAGGCTAGTCTACTACAATGAGCAGTTCTTC. Amino acid sequence: CSARDKRLVYYNEQFF.

The CDR3 DNA follows: TGTGCCAGCAGTTTAGCGAACGGGGGCAGCGCCTACGAGCAGTACTTC. Amino acid sequence: CASSLANGGSAYEQYF. The V gene is TRBV12-3 or TRBV12-4, the J gene TRBJ2-7, with D tentatively TRBD1 or TRBD2 (6 bases each). The CDR3 loop spans 16 amino acids. Trimming shortened V by 0 bases and J by 2 bases, and 14 bases separated the two germline ends.

The CDR3 loop reads CATSRVGDEQFF. CDR3 sequence (DNA): TGTGCCACCAGCAGAGTGGGTGATGAGCAGTTCTTC. The chain has TRBV15 and TRBJ2-1, with D unclear. The CDR3 extends over 12 amino acids. Per the germline V gene, CDR1 is LNHNV and CDR2 is YYDKDF (reference sequence). The germline V and J ends were trimmed by 1 base and 8 bases, with 6 bases remaining between them.

The chain couples TRBV3-1 to TRBJ2-6; D is possibly TRBD1 (5 bases). The V gene lost 6 bases and the J gene lost 1 base, with 10 bases spanning the gap. The CDR3 length is 15 residues. CDR1 and CDR2 (germline): LGHDT, YNNKEL (reference sequence). The CDR3 reads CASSRQGSGANVLTF. The CDR3 region has the DNA TGTGCCAGCAGTCGTCAGGGATCTGGGGCCAACGTCCTGACTTTC.

Written as DNA, the CDR3 is TGCAGCGTTGAAAGATTTGGACAGGGAAGCTACAATGAGCAGTTCTTC. Translating it yields CSVERFGQGSYNEQFF. The V and J genes are TRBV29-1 and TRBJ2-1, with 8 nucleotides matching TRBD1. The CDR3 consists of 16 residues. Trimming at V came to 2 bases and at J to 3 bases, leaving 9 bases not matched to a gene. Germline CDR1 is SQVTM and CDR2 is ANQGSEA.

The V call is TRBV12-3 or TRBV12-4, the J call TRBJ2-5; D gene unclear. This CDR3 comprises 14 residues. The V gene lost 3 bases and the J gene lost 5 bases, with 13 bases spanning the gap. The CDR3 DNA is TGTGCCAGCAGTTTTGGTAGGCCGCCGGAGACCCAGTACTTC. Translated, it gives CASSFGRPPETQYF.

The chain carries TRBV12-3 or TRBV12-4 and TRBJ1-5, with D unclear. Trimming shortened V by 7 bases and J by 5 bases, and 15 bases separated the two germline ends. The CDR3 runs 14 residues. The CDR3: CASTLGSRDQPQHF. As DNA, the CDR3 is TGTGCCAGCACCCTCGGGAGCAGAGATCAGCCCCAGCATTTT.